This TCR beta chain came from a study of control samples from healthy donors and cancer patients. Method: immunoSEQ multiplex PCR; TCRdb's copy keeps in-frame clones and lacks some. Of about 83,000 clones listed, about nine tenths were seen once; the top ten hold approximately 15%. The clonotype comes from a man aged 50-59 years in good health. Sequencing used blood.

This CDR3 is CASSQGSGGSSGNTIYF. CDR3 sequence (DNA): TGCGCCAGCAGCCAAGGATCGGGTGGGAGCTCTGGAAACACCATATATTTT. The rearrangement joins TRBV4-1 to TRBJ1-3; D remains ambiguous. Germline lookup yields CDR1 MGHRA and CDR2 YSYEKL. The CDR3 is 17 residues long. Trimming stripped 1 base from V and 0 bases from J, with 13 bases between.